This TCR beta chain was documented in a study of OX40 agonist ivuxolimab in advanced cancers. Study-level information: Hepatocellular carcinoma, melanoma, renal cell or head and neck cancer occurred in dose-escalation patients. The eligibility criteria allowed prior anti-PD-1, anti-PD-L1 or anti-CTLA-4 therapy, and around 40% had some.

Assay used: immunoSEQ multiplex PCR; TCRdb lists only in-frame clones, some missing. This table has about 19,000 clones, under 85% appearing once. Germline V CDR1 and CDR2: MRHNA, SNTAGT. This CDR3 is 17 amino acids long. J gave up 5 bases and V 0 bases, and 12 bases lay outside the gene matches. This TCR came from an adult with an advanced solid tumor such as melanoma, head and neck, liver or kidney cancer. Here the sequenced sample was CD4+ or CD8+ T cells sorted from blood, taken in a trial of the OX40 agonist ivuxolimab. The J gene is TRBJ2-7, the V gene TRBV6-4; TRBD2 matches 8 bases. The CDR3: CASSDSNAAGGIDEQYF. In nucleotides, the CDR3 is TGTGCCAGCAGTGACTCGAACGCGGCGGGGGGAATCGACGAGCAGTACTTC.